Below are 27 T cell receptor beta chains sequenced from a single sample in a study of T cells in Graves' hyperthyroidism and ophthalmopathy. RNA transcripts yielded amplified TCR beta CDR3 regions. First-round RT-PCR of the TCR CDR3 relied on the HTBI primer set. TCRdb analysed the multiplex PCR reads with MiXCR anew, one entry per CDR3 protein. This table has about 610,000 distinct CDR3 sequences, roughly 15% appearing once. Sequences were obtained from blood. The receptor set was obtained from a woman in her thirties or forties with Graves' ophthalmopathy.

Comment on this clonotype: Sequence at one end of the junction differs from germline and may be a read error. The chain has TRBV11-1 and TRBJ1-1; 9 bases are shared with TRBD1. The CDR3 is made up of 14 amino acids. Germline CDR1 reads SGHAT; CDR2 reads FQDESV (reference sequence). CDR3 residues: CASGLEGTGFGAFF. CDR3 nucleotides: TGTGCCAGCGGCTTAGAAGGGACAGGGTTTGGAGCTTTCTTT.

With regard to this clonotype: A much larger clone lies a single base off, so this may be a read error. The chain links TRBV6-5 to TRBJ2-7; 11 bases are shared with TRBD1. The V segment lost 7 bases and the J segment 4 bases; nucleotides outside the gene matches: 9. The CDR3 sequence is 15 residues long. Germline-derived CDR1 and CDR2 are MNHEY and SVGAGI. The CDR3 protein is CASIFDRDRGYEQYF. Written as DNA, the CDR3 is TGTGCCAGCATTTTCGACCGGGACAGGGGGTACGAGCAGTACTTC.

On this clonotype: It is unclear where the CDR3 begins or ends on the DNA, so no DNA is shown, and the CDR3 is as TCRdb lists it. V and J are TRBV28 and TRBJ1-1. The CDR3 is made up of 15 amino acids, end residues included. The germline gives CDR1 MDHEN, CDR2 SYDVKM. CDR3 region: CASTSLVGPGTEAFF.

Only a few counts were recorded for this clonotype. V and J are TRBV7-3 and TRBJ1-2; D is perhaps TRBD1 (5 bases). V shed 5 bases and J shed 4 bases, with 14 bases lying between them. CDR3 length: 14 amino acids. Germline values: CDR1 SGHTA, CDR2 FQGTGA. The CDR3 DNA reads as TGTGCCAGCAGCCCCCTCGGGGGGAGCTATGGCTACACCTTC. As protein: CASSPLGGSYGYTF.

The chain links TRBV6-2 or TRBV6-3 to TRBJ2-7, with D possibly being TRBD1 (5 bases). The germline gives CDR1 MNHEY, CDR2 SVGEGT. Trimming removed 6 bases at V and 6 bases at J, with 33 bases between. The CDR3 loop spans 19 amino acids. CDR3 in amino acids: CASSPVVIRNRGKEFEQYF. As DNA, the CDR3 is TGTGCCAGCAGCCCCGTCGTGATACGGAATAGGGGAAAAGAGTTCGAGCAGTACTTC.

About this clonotype itself: This may be a read error, as it is one base from a much larger clone. The chain couples TRBV24-1 to TRBJ2-2; D is undetermined. Deletions cut 7 bases from V and 6 bases from J, with 8 bases between. The CDR3 covers 12 residues. Looked up from germline, CDR1 is KGHDR and CDR2 is SFDVKD. CDR3 loop: CATRSPSGELFF. CDR3 DNA: TGTGCCACCAGGTCCCCTTCCGGGGAGCTGTTTTTT.

The V call is TRBV12-3 or TRBV12-4, the J call TRBJ2-7, with TRBD2 identical over 7 bases. With 3 bases clipped from V and 0 bases from J, the junction kept 11 bases outside the gene matches. The CDR3 loop spans 17 amino acids. The CDR3 region is CASSFMWLADPSYEQYF. CDR3 sequence (DNA): TGTGCCAGCAGTTTTATGTGGCTAGCGGACCCCTCCTACGAGCAGTACTTC.

There are many counts of this clonotype. The CDR3 nucleotides are TGTGCCATCAGTGTAGGACAGGGTGGCGAGCAGTACTTC. The encoded protein is CAISVGQGGEQYF. The chain recombines TRBV10-3 with TRBJ2-7, with 8 bases that match TRBD1. Germline V gives CDR1 ENHRY, CDR2 SYGVKD. Trimming at V came to 4 bases and at J to 6 bases, leaving 5 bases not matched to a gene. CDR3 length equals 13 residues.

The rearrangement links TRBV4-1 to TRBJ1-1, with D possibly TRBD1 on 5 matching bases. The CDR3 sequence is 16 residues long. Germline-derived CDR1 and CDR2 are MGHRA and YSYEKL. Trimming took 4 bases from V and 3 from J, leaving 18 bases between them. This CDR3 reads CASSPTPSTVHTEAFF. CDR3 nucleotides: TGCGCCAGCAGCCCGACCCCCTCGACAGTCCACACTGAAGCTTTCTTT.

The sample holds many counts of this clonotype. V is TRBV28 and J is TRBJ1-1, with TRBD1 as a possible D gene (5 bases). CDR1 and CDR2 from the germline V gene are MDHEN and SYDVKM. Trimming left V 6 bases short and J 14 bases short, with 19 bases between. The CDR3 sequence is 12 residues long. CDR3 nucleotide sequence: TGTGCCAGCAGACACTGGGACGGAGTATCCTTCTTT. Residues: CASRHWDGVSFF.

The table lists this clonotype with many counts. This chain links TRBV12-3 or TRBV12-4 with TRBJ2-5, with D possibly TRBD1 on 6 matching bases. The CDR3 is made up of 15 amino acids. V was trimmed by 4 bases and J by 1 base, leaving 13 bases between them. CDR3 loop: CASSSPSRGQETQYF. The DNA for the CDR3 is TGTGCCAGCAGTTCCCCCAGCAGGGGCCAAGAGACCCAGTACTTC.

Only one count was recorded for this clonotype. The chain combines TRBV6-1 with TRBJ1-1, with TRBD1 as a possible D gene (5 bases). The germline gives CDR1 MNHNS, CDR2 SASEGT. The CDR3 is 12 amino acids. V lost 8 bases and J 9 bases, leaving 16 bases between the germline ends. CDR3 residues: CASWGERGKAFF. CDR3 in DNA: TGTGCCAGCTGGGGGGAAAGGGGAAAAGCTTTCTTT.

The sample holds many counts of this clonotype. The CDR3 sequence: CASTGQGLETQYF. In DNA, the CDR3 is TGTGCCAGCACGGGGCAGGGGTTGGAGACCCAGTACTTC. This chain joins TRBV2 and TRBJ2-5; TRBD1 is a possible D gene (6 bases). Germline V CDR1 and CDR2: SNHLY, FYNNEI. Trimming removed 7 bases from V and 5 bases from J, with 14 bases in between. This CDR3 comprises 13 residues.

The J gene is TRBJ1-5, the V gene TRBV19; no clear D. Trimming cost V 0 bases and J 2 bases, with 8 bases left between them. The germline V gene encodes CDR1 LNHDA and CDR2 SQIVND (reference sequence). The CDR3 has 15 residues. The CDR3 DNA sequence: TGTGCCAGTAGTATAGAGGGAAGGGGCAATCAGCCCCAGCATTTT. It is translated as CASSIEGRGNQPQHF. Based on the CDR3 plus reference TRBV19 and TRBJ1-5, the full variable domain is DGGITQSPKYLFRKEGQNVTLSCEQNLNHDAMYWYRQDPGQGLRLIYYSQIVNDFQKGDIAEGYSVSREKKESFPLTVTSAQKNPTAFYLCASSIEGRGNQPQHFGDGTRLSIL.

This clonotype has a count of ten or more. The V call is TRBV7-2, the J call TRBJ1-1; D gene unclear. Germline V lookup: CDR1 SGHTA, CDR2 FQGNSA. The CDR3 contains 14 residues. V lost 1 base and J lost 1, with 7 bases in between. The CDR3 sequence: CASSLERGNTEAFF. CDR3 sequence (DNA): TGTGCCAGCAGCTTAGAACGGGGGAACACTGAAGCTTTCTTT.

V usage is TRBV28 and J usage is TRBJ2-7, with D tentatively TRBD2 (6 bases). Per the germline V gene, CDR1 is MDHEN and CDR2 is SYDVKM. Trimming shortened V by 11 bases and J by 9 bases, and 17 bases separated the two germline ends. CDR3 length: 11 residues. This chain's CDR3 is CAHRGGNRQYF. In DNA, the CDR3 is TGTGCCCACAGAGGCGGGAATAGGCAGTACTTC.

This chain joins TRBV27 and TRBJ1-5; D is unclear. The germline V gene has CDR1 MNHEY and CDR2 SMNVEV (reference sequence). CDR3 size: 17 residues. Trimming stripped 3 bases from V and 6 bases from J, with 21 bases between. CDR3 DNA sequence: TGTGCCAGCAGTTTTGTAGGGTTGGGAGGGTATCGTCAGCCCCAGCATTTT. Its translation: CASSFVGLGGYRQPQHF.

This clonotype was seen a single time. The chain has TRBV6-5 and TRBJ1-2, with TRBD1 identical over 7 bases. Germline lookup yields CDR1 MNHEY and CDR2 SVGAGI. CDR3 length: 14 residues. V trimming: 1 base; J trimming: 6 bases; junction bases outside the gene matches: 5. For the CDR3, the DNA is TGTGCCAGCAGTTACTTCGGACAGGCAGATGGCTACACCTTC. Its translation is CASSYFGQADGYTF.

This clonotype was counted a few times. It is likely a read error, because the conserved phenylalanine at the end of the CDR3 is missing. The chain recombines TRBV5-1 with TRBJ2-5, with 14 bases fitting TRBD2. Losses at the gene ends were 4 bases for V and 3 bases for J; bases not matched to a gene: 8. The CDR3 totals 17 residues. Germline CDR1 reads SGHRS; CDR2 reads YFSETQ. This chain's CDR3 is CASSAAWGLAGEETQYS. CDR3 coding DNA: TGCGCCAGCAGCGCCGCGTGGGGACTAGCGGGAGAAGAGACCCAGTACTCC.

The chain joins TRBV3-1 to TRBJ2-7; D is unclear. V was shortened by 4 bases and J by 0 bases, with 10 bases between the two germline ends. The length of the CDR3 is 14 residues. The germline gives CDR1 LGHDT, CDR2 YNNKEL (reference sequence). The CDR3 sequence: CASSRSRASYEQYF. DNA of the CDR3: TGTGCCAGCAGCCGGTCACGGGCCTCCTACGAGCAGTACTTC.

This clonotype was seen repeatedly, ten times or more. CDR3 amino acids: CASSPQTGVPKNIQYF. The CDR3 region has the DNA TGTGCCAGCAGTCCCCAGACAGGGGTTCCCAAAAACATTCAGTACTTC. The chain recombines TRBV28 with TRBJ2-4; 8 bases fit TRBD1. The CDR3 covers 16 residues. Germline trimming cut 5 bases from V and 2 bases from J; bases unmatched to any gene: 8. Germline CDR1 and CDR2: MDHEN and SYDVKM.

This clonotype was observed at least ten times. The chain joins TRBV25-1 to TRBJ2-5, with 10 positions matching TRBD2. Germline V lookup: CDR1 MGHDK, CDR2 SYGVNS. Losses at the gene ends were 7 bases for V and 5 bases for J; bases not matched to a gene: 16. The CDR3 has 17 residues. In nucleotides, the CDR3 is TGTGCCAGCATGCCCCCAAGCGGGAGGGGGTTCCGGGAGACCCAGTACTTC. Protein sequence: CASMPPSGRGFRETQYF. The full variable domain, in which reference TRBV25-1 and TRBJ2-5 provide the parts outside the CDR3, is EADIYQTPRYLVIGTGKKITLECSQTMGHDKMYWYQQDPGMELHLIHYSYGVNSTEKGDLSSESTVSRIRTEHFPLTLESARPSHTSQYLCASMPPSGRGFRETQYFGPGTRLLVL.

This clonotype was seen more than once but under ten times. V gene TRBV6-5 combines with J gene TRBJ2-3; possibly TRBD1 for D (6 bases). Germline V gene data show CDR1 as MNHEY and CDR2 as SVGAGI. V lost 0 bases and J lost 6, with 13 bases in between. The CDR3 is made up of 15 amino acids. The CDR3 DNA sequence: TGTGCCAGCAGTTACTCGACACAGGGAAGGGATACGCAGTATTTT. It specifies CASSYSTQGRDTQYF.

The gene calls are TRBV11-1 and TRBJ2-7, with D possibly matching TRBD2 (7 bases). The germline V gene has CDR1 SGHAT and CDR2 FQDESV (reference sequence). V lost 5 bases to trimming and J lost 2 bases, with 22 bases between them. CDR3 length equals 17 residues. CDR3 sequence reads: CASSPLGGASVPYEQYF. The CDR3 bases are TGTGCCAGCAGCCCCTTAGGGGGGGCGAGTGTTCCCTACGAGCAGTACTTC.

The DNA for the CDR3 is TGTGCCAGCAGTGAAGGTGGCCTAGCGGGAGGTCGAAGCTCCTACGAGCAGTACTTC. This sequence encodes CASSEGGLAGGRSSYEQYF. The chain uses TRBV6-1 and TRBJ2-7, with TRBD2 identical over 11 bases. The CDR3 consists of 19 residues. The V segment lost 1 base and the J segment 0 bases; nucleotides outside the gene matches: 11. Looked up from germline, CDR1 is MNHNS and CDR2 is SASEGT.

This clonotype showed up just a few times. This may be a read error, as it is one base from a much larger clone. The genes are TRBV7-3 and TRBJ1-1; no reliable D call. The germline CDR1 and CDR2 sequences are SGHTA and FQGTGA. Trimming took 3 bases from V and 9 from J, leaving 14 bases between them. This CDR3 is built from 13 residues. The CDR3 region has the DNA TGTGCCAGCAGCTTTGAGGAGAGCACGAAAGCTTTCTTT. This translates into CASSFEESTKAFF. Variable domain in full (rest from reference TRBV7-3 and TRBJ1-1): GAGVSQTPSNKVTEKGKYVELRCDPISGHTALYWYRQSLGQGPEFLIYFQGTGAADDSGLPNDRFFAVRPEGSVSTLKIQRTERGDSAVYLCASSFEESTKAFFGQGTRLTVV.

This clonotype has ten or more counts. V and J are TRBV29-1 and TRBJ1-1; D unclear. This CDR3 has 11 amino acids. Deletions cut 3 bases from V and 7 bases from J, with 9 bases between. CDR1 and CDR2 (germline): SQVTM, ANQGSEA. CDR3 coding DNA: TGCAGCGTTGAGGGAGGGTATGAAGCTTTCTTT. It encodes CSVEGGYEAFF.